This is a list of T cell receptor beta chains from one sample in a study of CD8 T cells in Susac syndrome. Via MiXCR, TCRdb re-called the immunoSEQ multiplex PCR reads, giving one row per CDR3 protein. The sample contains some 120,000 distinct CDR3 sequences, approximately 93% of which appear only once. Sequenced sample: CD8+ T cells from PBMCs. The receptors stem from a human donor with multiple sclerosis. Each CDR3 is given with its conserved first and last residue. The D gene is left open where the match is weak. Size tells how often a clone was seen (once, few, many) or the class of an expanded clone, and some rows leave it out.

j_gene	v_gene	abundance	d_gene	CDR3nt	CDR3aa
TRBJ1-3	TRBV18	once	TRBD1	TGTGCCAGCTCACCGATAAACCGGGACAGGCAACCCTCTGGAAACACCATATATTTT	CASSPINRDRQPSGNTIYF
TRBJ2-7	TRBV12-3/TRBV12-4	.	TRBD1	TGTGCCAGCAGTTGGGGACAGGGACACGAGCAGTACTTC	CASSWGQGHEQYF
TRBJ1-2	TRBV6-5	once	TRBD1	TGTGCCAGCAGTTACACGACAGGGCGCGAGGGCTACACCTTC	CASSYTTGREGYTF
TRBJ2-1	TRBV14	.	TRBD2	TGTGCCAGCACCCTAGCGGGCTCCAATGAGCAGTTCTTC	CASTLAGSNEQFF
TRBJ2-1	TRBV10-2	.	TRBD2	TGCGCCAGCAGTGAGTCGGATAGCGGGAGAGGCAATGAGCAGTTCTTC	CASSESDSGRGNEQFF
TRBJ2-2	TRBV5-4	.	.	TGTGCCAGCAGCTTGACATCTGCGAACACCGGGGAGCTGTTTTTT	CASSLTSANTGELFF
TRBJ1-1	TRBV10-3	.	TRBD1	TGTGCCATCAGTGATAGAACAGGGGACACTGAAGCTTTCTTT	CAISDRTGDTEAFF
TRBJ1-1	TRBV19	.	.	TGTGCCAGTAGTATACGAGGGCGAGGGACTGAAGCTTTCTTT	CASSIRGRGTEAFF
TRBJ1-2	TRBV7-9	.	TRBD1	TGTGCCAGCAGCTGGACAGGGAATCTCTGGTATGGCTACACCTTC	CASSWTGNLWYGYTF
TRBJ2-7	TRBV20-1	.	.	TGCAGTGCTACCTCGACAAGTGCCTACGAGCAGTACTTC	CSATSTSAYEQYF
TRBJ1-3	TRBV2	once	TRBD1	TGTGCCAGCAGCCTAGGCGGGACAGGGGAACGCTCTGGAAACACCATATATTTT	CASSLGGTGERSGNTIYF